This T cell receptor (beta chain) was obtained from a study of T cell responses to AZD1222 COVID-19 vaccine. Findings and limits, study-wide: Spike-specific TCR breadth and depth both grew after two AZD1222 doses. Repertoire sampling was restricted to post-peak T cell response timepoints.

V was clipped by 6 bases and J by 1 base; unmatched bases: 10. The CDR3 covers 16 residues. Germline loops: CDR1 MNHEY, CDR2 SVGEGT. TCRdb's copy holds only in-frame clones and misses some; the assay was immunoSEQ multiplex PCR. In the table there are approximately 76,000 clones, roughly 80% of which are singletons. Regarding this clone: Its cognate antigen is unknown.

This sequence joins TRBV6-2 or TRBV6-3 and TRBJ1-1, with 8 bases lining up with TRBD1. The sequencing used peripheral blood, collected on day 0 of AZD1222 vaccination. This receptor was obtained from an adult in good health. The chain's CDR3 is CASSLGTGYRNTEAFF. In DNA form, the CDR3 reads TGTGCCAGCAGCCTAGGGACAGGTTATAGGAACACTGAAGCTTTCTTT.